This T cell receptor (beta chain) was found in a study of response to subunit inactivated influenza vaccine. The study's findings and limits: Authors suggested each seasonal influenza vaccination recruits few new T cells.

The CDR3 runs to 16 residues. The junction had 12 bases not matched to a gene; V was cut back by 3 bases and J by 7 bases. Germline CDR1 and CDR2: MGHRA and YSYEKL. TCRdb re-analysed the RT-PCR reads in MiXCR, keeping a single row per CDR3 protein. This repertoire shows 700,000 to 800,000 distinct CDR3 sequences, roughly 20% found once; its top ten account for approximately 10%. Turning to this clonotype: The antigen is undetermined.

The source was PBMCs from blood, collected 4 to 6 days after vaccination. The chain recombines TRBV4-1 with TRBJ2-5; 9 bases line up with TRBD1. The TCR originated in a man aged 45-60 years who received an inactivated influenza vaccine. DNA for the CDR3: TGCGCCAGCAGCCATAGACCGGGACAGGGTAAGAGGACCCAGTACTTC. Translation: CASSHRPGQGKRTQYF.